These 21 T cell receptor beta chains originate from one sample sequenced in a study of Tregs in tolerant kidney transplant recipients. TCRdb's copy holds only in-frame clones and misses some; the assay was immunoSEQ multiplex PCR. The sample records roughly 52,000 clones, about 91% being singletons. Related graft donors supplied nonmyeloablative bone marrow transplants, and mixed chimerism was transient. Sample: CD8+ T cells from blood (PBMCs), taken 24 months after the transplant. These receptors all stem from a human patient who received a combined kidney and bone marrow transplant. Some T cells here may be from the graft donor.

This chain connects TRBV6-6 to TRBJ1-2; 8 bases match TRBD1. This CDR3 has 13 amino acids. V lost 5 bases, J lost 3 bases, and 2 bases stayed unmatched. Looked up from germline, CDR1 is MNHNY and CDR2 is SVGAGI (reference sequence). The CDR3 here is CASSPGQDYGYTF. CDR3 nucleotide sequence: TGTGCCAGCAGTCCGGGACAGGACTATGGCTACACCTTC.

This clone was picked up one time. The chain joins TRBV15 to TRBJ2-1, with 14 bases fitting TRBD2. Germline V CDR1 and CDR2: LNHNV, YYDKDF (reference sequence). The CDR3 is 21 residues long. J gave up 3 bases and V 1 base, and 14 bases lay outside the gene matches. The CDR3 DNA reads as TGTGCCACCAGCAGAGTGTGGGGGACTAGCGGGAGTCTCAGGGGCTACAATGAGCAGTTCTTC. It encodes CATSRVWGTSGSLRGYNEQFF.

The genes are TRBV4-3 and TRBJ2-1; D possibly corresponds to TRBD1 (5 bases). V was trimmed by 0 bases and J by 1 base, leaving 16 bases between them. Per the germline V gene, CDR1 is LGHNA and CDR2 is YSLEER. The CDR3 loop spans 18 amino acids. CDR3 residues: CASSQDPPARVSYNEQFF. The CDR3 DNA sequence: TGCGCCAGCAGCCAAGATCCCCCAGCCAGGGTTTCCTACAATGAGCAGTTCTTC.

The chain links TRBV5-1 to TRBJ2-6; D possibly corresponds to TRBD1 (6 bases). Germline V CDR1 and CDR2: SGHRS, YFSETQ. The CDR3 is 19 residues long. V lost 0 bases to trimming and J lost 1 base, with 17 bases between them. CDR3 residues: CASSLAYRTATSGANVLTF. For the CDR3, the DNA is TGCGCCAGCAGCTTGGCCTATAGGACAGCCACTTCTGGGGCCAACGTCCTGACTTTC.

V gene TRBV9 combines with J gene TRBJ2-3; D might be TRBD2 (5 bases). The germline V gene has CDR1 SGDLS and CDR2 YYNGEE. Deletions cut 3 bases from V and 4 bases from J, with 9 bases between. The CDR3 runs to 13 residues. CDR3 DNA: TGTGCCAGCAGCGCCTGGGGAGCAGATACGCAGTATTTT. Protein: CASSAWGADTQYF.

The chain employs TRBV7-9 and TRBJ2-7, with D possibly TRBD2 on 7 matching bases. The CDR3 is 16 residues long. CDR1 and CDR2 (germline): SEHNR, FQNEAQ (reference sequence). V lost 5 bases and J 1 base, leaving 18 bases between the germline ends. The CDR3 DNA sequence: TGTGCCAGCAGCCCCACGCCAGGGGAGGGTTCCTACGAGCAGTACTTC. It translates to CASSPTPGEGSYEQYF.

V gene TRBV7-9 combines with J gene TRBJ1-5; D may be TRBD1 (5 bases). V was pared by 5 bases and J by 2 bases, with 19 bases between. The CDR3 spans 17 residues. The germline CDR1 and CDR2 sequences are SEHNR and FQNEAQ (reference sequence). CDR3 sequence (DNA): TGTGCCAGCAGCCCCAGCCGTGGGGGGGTCGGCAATCAGCCCCAGCATTTT. It encodes CASSPSRGGVGNQPQHF.

V usage is TRBV18 and J usage is TRBJ2-1, with D tentatively TRBD2 (7 bases). CDR3 length: 12 amino acids. Looked up from germline, CDR1 is KGHSH and CDR2 is LQKENI. With 3 bases removed from V and 9 bases from J, the gap between germline ends came to 9 bases. For the CDR3, the DNA is TGTGCCAGCTCACCGAGGGGGGGTGAGCAGTTCTTC. Amino acids: CASSPRGGEQFF.

The chain carries TRBV9 and TRBJ2-3; TRBD2 is a possible D gene (6 bases). Per germline, CDR1 SGDLS and CDR2 YYNGEE. Trimming took 0 bases from V and 3 from J, leaving 11 bases between them. The CDR3 is 15 amino acids. The DNA for the CDR3 is TGTGCCAGCAGCGTAGAGGGGCGGGAAACAGATACGCAGTATTTT. This translates into CASSVEGRETDTQYF.

The rearrangement uses TRBV4-3 and TRBJ1-4, with 7 bases fitting TRBD1. The V and J ends lost 0 bases and 5 bases, in that order; junction bases with no gene match: 3. The CDR3 sequence is 15 residues long. Per germline, CDR1 LGHNA and CDR2 YSLEER. CDR3 nucleotide sequence: TGCGCCAGCAGCCAAGAGACAGGGCTGAATGAAAAACTGTTTTTT. It is translated as CASSQETGLNEKLFF.

This rearrangement joins TRBV5-6 to TRBJ2-7; D unclear. V lost 3 bases to trimming and J lost 3 bases, with 4 bases between them. Per the germline V gene, CDR1 is SGHDT and CDR2 is YYEEEE. The CDR3 totals 11 residues. For the CDR3, the DNA is TGTGCCAGCAGCTCAAACTACGAGCAGTACTTC. This translates into CASSSNYEQYF. Together with reference TRBV5-6 and TRBJ2-7, the CDR3 gives the full variable domain: DAGVTQSPTHLIKTRGQQVTLRCSPKSGHDTVSWYQQALGQGPQFIFQYYEEEERQRGNFPDRFSGHQFPNYSSELNVNALLLGDSALYLCASSSNYEQYFGPGTRLTVT.

The gene calls are TRBV2 and TRBJ2-1; 9 nucleotides align to TRBD1. Germline CDR1 SNHLY, CDR2 FYNNEI. V was clipped by 6 bases and J by 8 bases; unmatched bases: 11. The CDR3 covers 15 residues. The CDR3 loop reads CASSTTGGHNDEQFF. In DNA, the CDR3 is TGTGCCAGCAGCACGACAGGGGGGCACAATGATGAGCAGTTCTTC.

The genes are TRBV20-1 and TRBJ1-2; D not resolved. V dropped 6 bases and J dropped 5 bases, with 7 bases sitting between them. The length of the CDR3 is 10 residues. The germline gives CDR1 DFQATT, CDR2 SNEGSKA (reference sequence). In DNA, the CDR3 is TGCAGTGCGGCGGAATATGGCTACACCTTC. This sequence encodes CSAAEYGYTF.

This chain links TRBV7-9 with TRBJ2-7; D is possibly TRBD2 (5 bases). The CDR3 contains 13 residues. Germline CDR1 reads SEHNR; CDR2 reads FQNEAQ (reference sequence). V lost 1 base to trimming and J lost 4 bases, with 8 bases between them. The CDR3 bases are TGTGCCAGCAGCTTAGACGGGAAATACGAGCAGTACTTC. Encoded protein: CASSLDGKYEQYF.

The chain links TRBV7-2 to TRBJ2-7; 9 bases agree with TRBD2. Germline CDR1 is SGHTA and CDR2 is FQGNSA. This CDR3 has 15 residues. Trimming removed 5 bases from V and 6 bases from J; junction bases left unmatched: 11. DNA for the CDR3: TGTGCCAGCAGCCTGACTAGCGGCCCTCTAGGCGAGCAGTACTTC. Its translation: CASSLTSGPLGEQYF. Full variable domain (outside the CDR3, taken from reference TRBV7-2 and TRBJ2-7): GAGVSQSPSNKVTEKGKDVELRCDPISGHTALYWYRQSLGQGLEFLIYFQGNSAPDKSGLPSDRFSAERTGGSVSTLTIQRTQQEDSAVYLCASSLTSGPLGEQYFGPGTRLTVT.

This chain uses TRBV9 with TRBJ2-7; the match to TRBD1 covers 11 bases. The V gene end was trimmed by 5 bases and the J gene end by 4 bases; junction bases not matched to a gene: 5. CDR1 is SGDLS, CDR2 YYNGEE, per germline. This CDR3 comprises 14 residues. CDR3 DNA: TGTGCCAGCAGTACCGGGACAGGGGGTTACGAGCAGTACTTC. It codes for CASSTGTGGYEQYF.

The gene calls are TRBV5-6 and TRBJ1-2; tentative D call: TRBD1 (5 bases). CDR1 and CDR2 (germline): SGHDT, YYEEEE. The V end lost 4 bases, the J end lost 0 bases, and 13 bases lay between the germline ends. CDR3 length equals 15 residues. This chain's CDR3 is CASSLAGAPNYGYTF. CDR3 DNA: TGTGCCAGCAGCCTCGCTGGGGCCCCTAACTATGGCTACACCTTC.

The V call is TRBV4-2, the J call TRBJ1-2, with no clear D. The CDR3 has 16 residues. Germline CDR1 LGHNA, CDR2 YNFKEQ. V was clipped by 0 bases and J by 4 bases, with 15 bases between them. CDR3 sequence reads: CASSQDPAGFSYGYTF. The CDR3 DNA is TGTGCCAGCAGCCAAGATCCAGCGGGATTTAGCTATGGCTACACCTTC.

V gene TRBV27 combines with J gene TRBJ2-1; TRBD2 matches at 9 bases. Germline values: CDR1 MNHEY, CDR2 SMNVEV (reference sequence). The CDR3 is 17 residues long. V lost 2 bases and J lost 2; bases outside the gene matches: 7. For the CDR3, the DNA is TGTGCCAGCAGTTTAGTAGCGGGAGTCCGCACCTACAATGAGCAGTTCTTC. It translates to CASSLVAGVRTYNEQFF.

The chain is built from TRBV4-1 and TRBJ1-2; 7 bases fit TRBD1. This CDR3 spans 13 amino acids. The V and J ends lost 2 bases and 7 bases, in that order; junction bases with no gene match: 4. Germline CDR1 is MGHRA and CDR2 is YSYEKL. The CDR3 reads CASSQKQGFGYTF. The CDR3 DNA reads as TGCGCCAGCAGCCAAAAACAGGGGTTTGGCTACACCTTC.

This clone came up once. The V call is TRBV5-6, the J call TRBJ2-7; D is ambiguous. The germline V gene has CDR1 SGHDT and CDR2 YYEEEE. The CDR3 covers 12 residues. The V and J ends lost 4 bases and 5 bases respectively, with 10 bases between them. The CDR3 nucleotides read TGTGCCAGCAGCCACCAAGCGAACGAGCAGTACTTC. This codes for CASSHQANEQYF.